This entry concerns a single T cell receptor (beta chain). The antigen remains unidentified. Method: immunoSEQ multiplex PCR; TCRdb's copy keeps in-frame clones and lacks some. The sample contains a few hundred thousand clones, roughly 70% of which appear only once. The CDR3 totals 12 residues. Germline assignment: CDR1 GTSNPN and CDR2 SVGIG (reference sequence). V lost 5 bases and J 7 bases, leaving 12 bases between the germline ends. This entry is derived from a study of cytotoxic CD8 clonotypes in ibrutinib-treated CLL. Study details: Results showed roughly 24 partial and 2 complete responses; following median 68 months, roughly 15 remained remitted, roughly twelve advanced. Findings of the study overall: Baseline levels were approached again at progression, after clonality had risen at ibrutinib response. Clonality at baseline surpassed age-matched healthy donors and tracked circulating CD8+ T-cell counts. Treatment left the uncommon public clonotypes either contracted or stable in frequency.

The chain links TRBV30 to TRBJ1-5; D perhaps matches TRBD1 (5 bases). The receptor comes from a human donor with chronic lymphocytic leukemia. The sample consisted of PBMCs, taken after 24 months of ibrutinib treatment. CDR3 amino acids: CAWQGRNQPQHF. In DNA, the CDR3 is TGTGCCTGGCAGGGAAGGAACCAGCCCCAGCATTTT.